This TCR beta chain originates from a study of a mutant IDH1 vaccine in newly diagnosed glioma. Study results and caveats: Overall, about 92% of patients had vaccine-induced immune responses.

Time point: week 11, during vaccination. In the vaccine, a single dose held 300 ug of the mutant IDH1 20-mer peptide, along with topical imiquimod. Remarks on this clone: The antigen remains undetermined.

Data came from immunoSEQ multiplex PCR; TCRdb stores just in-frame clones and leaves some out. The table includes about 64,000 clones, roughly 83% detected once. Germline V CDR1 and CDR2: LGHNA, YSLEER. Trimming cost V 0 bases and J 8 bases, with 8 bases left between them. The CDR3 loop spans 13 amino acids. The chain employs TRBV4-3 and TRBJ2-1; D uncertain. The receptor was isolated from a woman aged 50 to 65 with glioma. The sequencing here drew on PBMCs, taken from a glioma patient whose treatment included an IDH1 peptide vaccine. The CDR3 loop reads CASSQDLVYEQFF. DNA of the CDR3: TGCGCCAGCAGCCAAGATCTCGTCTATGAGCAGTTCTTC.